This T cell receptor (beta chain) is from a study of molecular identifiers for immune sequencing clone quantification. Concerning this clonotype itself: One junction end does not reproduce the germline sequence, and a read error may be involved.

The CDR3 consists of 13 residues. Germline V gene sequence: CDR1 MGHDK, CDR2 SYGVNS. TCRdb itself ran the PCR reads through MiXCR, one entry per CDR3 protein. The sample carries about 8,300 distinct CDR3 sequences, 33% recorded once. Sequencing was carried out using naive CD8+ T cells from blood, with Jurkat cell RNA spiked in. Indicated subset: FACS-sorted CD8+CD4-CCR7+CD45RA+ naive T cells. The chain carries TRBV25-1 and TRBJ2-7, with D uncertain. The sequence was collected from a human donor in good health. Some libraries in this study had Jurkat cell RNA spiked in. CDR3 in amino acids: CASSGRATYEQSF. CDR3 DNA: TGTGCCAGCAGTGGTAGAGCGACCTACGAGCAGTCCTTC.